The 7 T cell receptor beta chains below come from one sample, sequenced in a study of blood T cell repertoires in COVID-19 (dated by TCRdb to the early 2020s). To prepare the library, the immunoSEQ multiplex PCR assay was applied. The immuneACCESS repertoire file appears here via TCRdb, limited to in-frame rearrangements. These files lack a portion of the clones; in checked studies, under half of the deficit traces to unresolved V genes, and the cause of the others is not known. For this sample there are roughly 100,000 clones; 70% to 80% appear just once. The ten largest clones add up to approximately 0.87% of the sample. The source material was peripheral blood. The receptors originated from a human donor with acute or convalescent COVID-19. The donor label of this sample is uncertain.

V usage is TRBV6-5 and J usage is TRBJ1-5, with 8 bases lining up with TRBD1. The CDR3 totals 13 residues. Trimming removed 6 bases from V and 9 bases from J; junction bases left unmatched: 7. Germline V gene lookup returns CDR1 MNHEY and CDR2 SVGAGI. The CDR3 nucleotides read TGTGCCAGCAGACAGGGGGACCGAGCGCCCCAGCATTTT. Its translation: CASRQGDRAPQHF.

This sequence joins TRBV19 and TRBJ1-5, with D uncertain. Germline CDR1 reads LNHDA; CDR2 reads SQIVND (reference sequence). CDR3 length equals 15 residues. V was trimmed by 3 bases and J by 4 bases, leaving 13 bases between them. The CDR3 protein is CASSMTPYQNQPQHF. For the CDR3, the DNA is TGTGCCAGTAGTATGACTCCTTATCAAAATCAGCCCCAGCATTTT. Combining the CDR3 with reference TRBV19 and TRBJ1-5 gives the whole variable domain DGGITQSPKYLFRKEGQNVTLSCEQNLNHDAMYWYRQDPGQGLRLIYYSQIVNDFQKGDIAEGYSVSREKKESFPLTVTSAQKNPTAFYLCASSMTPYQNQPQHFGDGTRLSIL.

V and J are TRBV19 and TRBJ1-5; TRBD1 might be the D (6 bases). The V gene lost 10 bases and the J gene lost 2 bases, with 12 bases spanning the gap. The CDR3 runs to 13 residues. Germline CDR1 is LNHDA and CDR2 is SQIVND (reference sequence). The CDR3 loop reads CATTGSGNQPQHF. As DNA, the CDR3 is TGTGCCACAACAGGGTCGGGCAATCAGCCCCAGCATTTT. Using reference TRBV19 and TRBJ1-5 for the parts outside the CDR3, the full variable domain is DGGITQSPKYLFRKEGQNVTLSCEQNLNHDAMYWYRQDPGQGLRLIYYSQIVNDFQKGDIAEGYSVSREKKESFPLTVTSAQKNPTAFYLCATTGSGNQPQHFGDGTRLSIL.

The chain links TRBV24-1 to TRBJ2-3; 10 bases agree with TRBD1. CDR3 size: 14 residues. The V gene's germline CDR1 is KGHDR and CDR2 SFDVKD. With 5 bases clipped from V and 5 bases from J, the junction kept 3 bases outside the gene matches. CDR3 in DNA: TGTGCCACCAGTGTGACAGGGGGCCAAGATACGCAGTATTTT. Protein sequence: CATSVTGGQDTQYF.

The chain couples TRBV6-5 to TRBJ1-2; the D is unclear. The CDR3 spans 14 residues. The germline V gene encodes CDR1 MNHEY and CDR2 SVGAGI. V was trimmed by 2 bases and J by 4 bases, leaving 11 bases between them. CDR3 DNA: TGTGCCAGCAGTTACCGGGGTCGGGGCTATGGCTACACCTTC. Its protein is CASSYRGRGYGYTF.

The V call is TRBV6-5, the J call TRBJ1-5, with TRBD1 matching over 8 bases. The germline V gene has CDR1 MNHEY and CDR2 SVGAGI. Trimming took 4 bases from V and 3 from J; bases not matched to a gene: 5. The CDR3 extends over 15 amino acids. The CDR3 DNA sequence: TGTGCCAGCAGTTTTACAGGGGGAATCAATCAGCCCCAGCATTTT. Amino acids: CASSFTGGINQPQHF.

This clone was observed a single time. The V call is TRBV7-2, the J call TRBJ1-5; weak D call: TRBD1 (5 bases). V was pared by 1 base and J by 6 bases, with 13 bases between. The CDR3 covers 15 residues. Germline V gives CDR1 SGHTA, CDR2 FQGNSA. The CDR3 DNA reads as TGTGCCAGCAGCTTAGTAGGCGGGGGGGGTCAGCCCCAGCATTTT. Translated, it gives CASSLVGGGGQPQHF.